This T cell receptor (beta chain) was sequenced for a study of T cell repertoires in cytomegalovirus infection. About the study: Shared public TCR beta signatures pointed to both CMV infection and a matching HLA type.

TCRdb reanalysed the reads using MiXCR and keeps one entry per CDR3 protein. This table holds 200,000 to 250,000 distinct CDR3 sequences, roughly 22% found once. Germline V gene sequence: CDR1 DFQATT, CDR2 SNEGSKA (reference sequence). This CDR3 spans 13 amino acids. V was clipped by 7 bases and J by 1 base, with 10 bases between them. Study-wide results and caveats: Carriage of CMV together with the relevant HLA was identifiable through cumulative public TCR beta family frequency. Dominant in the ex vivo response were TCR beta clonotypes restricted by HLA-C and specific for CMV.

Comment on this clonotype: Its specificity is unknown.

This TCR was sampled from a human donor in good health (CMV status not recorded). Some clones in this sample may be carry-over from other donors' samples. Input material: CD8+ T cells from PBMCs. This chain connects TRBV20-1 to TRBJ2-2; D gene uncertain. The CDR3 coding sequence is TGCAGTGTTAGCACAGAGAACACCGGGGAGCTGTTTTTT. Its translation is CSVSTENTGELFF.